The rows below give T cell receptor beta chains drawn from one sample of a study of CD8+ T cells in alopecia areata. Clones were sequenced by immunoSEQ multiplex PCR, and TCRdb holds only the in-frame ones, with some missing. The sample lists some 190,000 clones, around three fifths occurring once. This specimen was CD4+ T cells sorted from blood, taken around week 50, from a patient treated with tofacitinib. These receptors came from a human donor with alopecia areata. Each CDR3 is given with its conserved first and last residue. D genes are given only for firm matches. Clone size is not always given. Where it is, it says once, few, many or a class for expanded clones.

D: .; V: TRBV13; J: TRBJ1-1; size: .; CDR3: CASSLRGTEAFF; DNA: TGTGCCAGCAGCCTTAGGGGCACTGAAGCTTTCTTT
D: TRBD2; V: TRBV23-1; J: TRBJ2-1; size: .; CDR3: CASSQSLRLASSYNEQFF; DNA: TGCGCCAGCAGTCAATCGCTCCGACTAGCGAGCTCCTACAATGAGCAGTTCTTC
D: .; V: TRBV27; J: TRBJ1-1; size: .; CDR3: CASSFGENTEAFF; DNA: TGTGCCAGCAGTTTTGGAGAGAACACTGAAGCTTTCTTT
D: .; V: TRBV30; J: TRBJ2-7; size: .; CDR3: CAWIGPGQKSSYEQYF; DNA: TGTGCCTGGATAGGTCCCGGACAGAAAAGCTCCTACGAGCAGTACTTC
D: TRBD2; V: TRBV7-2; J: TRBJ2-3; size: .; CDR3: CASSQSGKGTGGRADTQYF; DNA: TGTGCCAGCAGCCAAAGCGGAAAGGGGACGGGGGGAAGGGCAGATACGCAGTATTTT
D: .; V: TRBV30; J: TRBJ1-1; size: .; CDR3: CASTGQTMNTEAFF; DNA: TGTGCCTCTACAGGGCAAACGATGAACACTGAAGCTTTCTTT
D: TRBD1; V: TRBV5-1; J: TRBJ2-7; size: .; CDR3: CASSMMGQGAGEQYF; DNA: TGCGCCAGCAGCATGATGGGACAGGGGGCGGGAGAGCAGTACTTC
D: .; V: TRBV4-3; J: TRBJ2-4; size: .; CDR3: CASSQAGGLAKNIQYF; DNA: TGCGCCAGCAGCCAAGCTGGCGGGCTAGCCAAAAACATTCAGTACTTC
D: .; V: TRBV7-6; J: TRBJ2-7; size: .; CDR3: CASSLSNSYEQYF; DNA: TGTGCCAGCAGCCTCTCTAACTCCTACGAGCAGTACTTC
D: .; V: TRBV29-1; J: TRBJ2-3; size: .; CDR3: CSVVPDTQYF; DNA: TGCAGCGTTGTCCCAGATACGCAGTATTTT
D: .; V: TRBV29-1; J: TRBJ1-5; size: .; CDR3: CSTQEGTGSNQPQHF; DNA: TGCAGCACCCAAGAAGGAACAGGGAGCAATCAGCCCCAGCATTTT
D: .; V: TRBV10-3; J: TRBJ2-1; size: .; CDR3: CAISDLREQFF; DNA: TGTGCCATCAGTGACCTCAGGGAGCAGTTCTTC
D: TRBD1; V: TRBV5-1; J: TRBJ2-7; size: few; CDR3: CASSSETTGEYF; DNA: TGCGCCAGCAGCTCGGAAACGACAGGGGAGTACTTC
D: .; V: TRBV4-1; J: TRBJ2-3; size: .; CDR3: CASSQENRALTDTQYF; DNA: TGCGCCAGCAGCCAAGAAAACAGGGCTTTGACAGATACGCAGTATTTT
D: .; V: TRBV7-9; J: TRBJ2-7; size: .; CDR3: CASSPRQAPNYEQYF; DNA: TGTGCCAGCAGCCCTAGACAAGCACCTAACTACGAGCAGTACTTC
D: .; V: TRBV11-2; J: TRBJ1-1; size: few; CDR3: CASSFGLTDAFF; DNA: TGTGCCAGCAGCTTTGGCCTAACGGACGCTTTCTTT
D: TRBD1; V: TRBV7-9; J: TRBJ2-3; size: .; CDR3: CASSSEGQVTDTQYF; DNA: TGTGCCAGCAGCTCAGAGGGACAGGTCACAGATACGCAGTATTTT
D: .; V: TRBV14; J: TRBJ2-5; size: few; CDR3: CASSRRVAQETQYF; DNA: TGTGCCAGCAGCCGCCGGGTGGCCCAAGAGACCCAGTACTTC
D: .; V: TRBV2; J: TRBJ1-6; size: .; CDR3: CASKYTPDNSPLHF; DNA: TGTGCCAGCAAGTATACTCCTGATAATTCACCCCTCCACTTT
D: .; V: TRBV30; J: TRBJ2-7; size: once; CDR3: CAWNKPGTSYEQYF; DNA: TGTGCCTGGAATAAACCCGGGACAAGCTACGAGCAGTACTTC
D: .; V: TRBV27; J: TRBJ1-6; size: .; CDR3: CASSLRQIYNSPLHF; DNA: TGTGCCAGCAGTTTGCGTCAGATCTATAATTCACCCCTCCACTTT
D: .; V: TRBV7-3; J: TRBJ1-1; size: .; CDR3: CASSLGPANTEAFF; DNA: TGTGCCAGCAGCTTAGGGCCAGCGAACACTGAAGCTTTCTTT
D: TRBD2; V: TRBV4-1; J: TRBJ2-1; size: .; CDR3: CASSQEFGSGALNEQFF; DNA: TGCGCCAGCAGCCAAGAGTTTGGAAGCGGGGCTTTGAATGAGCAGTTCTTC
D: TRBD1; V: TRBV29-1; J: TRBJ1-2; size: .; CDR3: CSVEDLRGRIYGYTF; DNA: TGCAGCGTTGAAGATCTTAGGGGGCGCATCTATGGCTACACCTTC
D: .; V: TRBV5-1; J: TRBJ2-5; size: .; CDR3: CASSLAAGLETQYF; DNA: TGCGCCAGCAGCTTGGCCGCAGGGCTAGAGACCCAGTACTTC
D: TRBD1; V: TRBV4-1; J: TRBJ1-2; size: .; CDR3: CASSREGAQGYTF; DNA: TGCGCCAGCAGCCGCGAGGGGGCGCAGGGCTACACCTTC
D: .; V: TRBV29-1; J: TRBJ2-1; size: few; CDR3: CSAFGGGSYNEQFF; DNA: TGCAGCGCTTTCGGGGGTGGTTCCTACAATGAGCAGTTCTTC
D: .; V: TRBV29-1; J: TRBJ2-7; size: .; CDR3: CSVQPGGYGEQYF; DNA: TGCAGCGTTCAGCCAGGAGGCTACGGCGAGCAGTACTTC
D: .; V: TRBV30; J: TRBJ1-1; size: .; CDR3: CAWIWNTEAFF; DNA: TGTGCCTGGATCTGGAACACTGAAGCTTTCTTT
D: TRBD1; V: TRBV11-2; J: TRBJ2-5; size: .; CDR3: CASSLDGTGGRETQYF; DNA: TGTGCCAGCAGCTTAGATGGGACAGGGGGAAGGGAGACCCAGTACTTC
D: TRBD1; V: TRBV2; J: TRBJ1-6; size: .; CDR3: CASSVGTGSSYNSPLHF; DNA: TGTGCCAGCAGTGTTGGGACAGGGAGCTCCTATAATTCACCCCTCCACTTT
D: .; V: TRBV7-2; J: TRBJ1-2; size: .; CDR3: CASSHAGQTYGYTF; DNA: TGTGCCAGCAGCCACGCGGGGCAGACCTATGGCTACACCTTC
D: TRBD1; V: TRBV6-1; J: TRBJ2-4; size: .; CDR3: CASSVPGQGNIQYF; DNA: TGTGCCAGCAGTGTTCCTGGACAGGGAAACATTCAGTACTTC
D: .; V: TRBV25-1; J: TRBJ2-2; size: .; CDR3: CASRETGLQNTGELFF; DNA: TGTGCCAGCAGGGAAACGGGACTCCAGAACACCGGGGAGCTGTTTTTT
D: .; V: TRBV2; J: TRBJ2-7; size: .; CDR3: CASNLGGYEQYF; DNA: TGTGCCAGCAACCTAGGAGGGTACGAGCAGTACTTC
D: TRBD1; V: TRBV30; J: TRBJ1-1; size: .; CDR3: CAWSEQTGGFTEAFF; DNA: TGTGCCTGGAGTGAGCAGACAGGGGGATTCACTGAAGCTTTCTTT